What follows are 16 T cell receptor beta chains derived from one specimen sequenced in a study of cytomegalovirus exposure and HLA in healthy donors (dated by TCRdb to 2016 to 2017). Library method: the immunoSEQ multiplex PCR assay. For the multiplex PCR, a mixture combining 60 forward primers for TCR Vbeta segments and 13 reverse primers for TCR Jbeta segments was used. Not all clones reach the TCRdb copy of this immuneACCESS table, which keeps in-frame sequences only. Checked studies attribute under half of the gap to unresolved V genes and leave the rest unexplained. The sample table on file contains some 200,000 clones. The ten largest clones capture approximately 6.4% of the sample. The sample comprised PBMCs. These receptors were obtained from a young man in good health and CMV-seronegative.

V is TRBV4-3 and J is TRBJ2-3, with D unresolved. The V end lost 1 base, the J end lost 2 bases, and 4 bases lay between the germline ends. Germline CDR1 LGHNA, CDR2 YSLEER. The CDR3 has 13 amino acids. CDR3 coding DNA: TGCGCCAGCAGCCAAGCACACACAGATACGCAGTATTTT. It encodes CASSQAHTDTQYF.

The J gene is TRBJ2-7, the V gene TRBV27, with 15 bases fitting TRBD2. The CDR3 is 17 residues long. Germline-derived CDR1 and CDR2 are MNHEY and SMNVEV (reference sequence). Germline trimming cut 3 bases from V and 2 bases from J; bases unmatched to any gene: 5. CDR3 bases: TGTGCCAGCAGTTTCTCTGGACTAGCGGGAGGGGCCTACGAGCAGTACTTC. It codes for CASSFSGLAGGAYEQYF.

CDR3 sequence (DNA): TGTGCCAGTAGTCGACATGCCTCGCAAGGCGACTATGGCTACACCTTC. The encoded protein is CASSRHASQGDYGYTF. The chain joins TRBV19 to TRBJ1-2; D is undetermined. The CDR3 runs 16 residues. V shed 5 bases and J shed 3 bases, with 19 bases lying between them. Looked up from germline, CDR1 is LNHDA and CDR2 is SQIVND (reference sequence).

The rearrangement links TRBV7-2 to TRBJ1-1, with 7 bases identical to TRBD1. The germline V gene has CDR1 SGHTA and CDR2 FQGNSA. After removal of 4 bases from V and 10 bases from J, the junction contained 9 bases not matched to a gene. The CDR3 covers 13 residues. The CDR3 here is CASSSSQGVVAFF. DNA for the CDR3: TGTGCCAGCAGCTCTAGCCAGGGGGTAGTAGCTTTCTTT.

The chain couples TRBV5-4 to TRBJ2-2; 8 bases match TRBD2. The CDR3 runs to 14 residues. Trimming took 8 bases from V and 3 from J; bases not matched to a gene: 6. Germline CDR1 SGHNT, CDR2 YYREEE (reference sequence). Here the CDR3 reads CASASGGHTGELFF. CDR3 sequence (DNA): TGTGCCAGTGCGAGCGGGGGCCACACCGGGGAGCTGTTTTTT.

The rearrangement joins TRBV12-5 to TRBJ1-5, with D perhaps TRBD1 (6 bases). Germline V gene lookup returns CDR1 LGHNT and CDR2 FRNRAP. Trimming took off 7 bases at V and 0 bases at J, with 16 bases between the two ends. The CDR3 runs 16 residues. The CDR3 protein is CASATAWDNSNQPQHF. The CDR3 DNA follows: TGTGCTAGTGCCACCGCCTGGGACAATAGCAATCAGCCCCAGCATTTT.

V and J are TRBV19 and TRBJ2-7, with TRBD1 as a possible D gene (6 bases). The CDR3 length is 15 residues. CDR1 is LNHDA, CDR2 SQIVND, per germline (reference sequence). The ends were cut back, 1 base at V and 2 bases at J, with 12 bases in the middle. The CDR3 sequence is CASSIVGQGTYEQYF. DNA for the CDR3: TGTGCCAGTAGTATAGTAGGGCAGGGGACCTACGAGCAGTACTTC.

This chain joins TRBV29-1 and TRBJ2-7, with 8 bases matching TRBD2. V lost 5 bases and J lost 4; bases outside the gene matches: 4. The germline V gene encodes CDR1 SQVTM and CDR2 ANQGSEA. The CDR3 is made up of 12 amino acids. This CDR3 reads CSVSGLGYEQYF. CDR3 in DNA: TGCAGCGTTTCGGGACTAGGGTACGAGCAGTACTTC.

The chain links TRBV7-2 to TRBJ1-2, with 7 positions matching TRBD1. V shed 5 bases, J shed 4 bases, and the junction held 4 bases outside the gene matches. The V gene's germline CDR1 is SGHTA and CDR2 FQGNSA. This CDR3 has 13 amino acids. The CDR3 sequence is CASSTDRAYGYTF. The CDR3 bases are TGTGCCAGCAGCACAGACAGGGCCTATGGCTACACCTTC.

The chain combines TRBV9 with TRBJ2-1; possible D gene TRBD1, 6 bases. CDR3 size: 14 residues. Germline V lookup: CDR1 SGDLS, CDR2 YYNGEE. Deletions cut 2 bases from V and 6 bases from J, with 12 bases between. CDR3 sequence (DNA): TGTGCCAGCAGCGTCAGGGGTACCTCCAATGAGCAGTTCTTC. Translated, it gives CASSVRGTSNEQFF.

The J gene is TRBJ2-2, the V gene TRBV27; 7 bases agree with TRBD1. The V gene end was trimmed by 1 base and the J gene end by 5 bases; junction bases not matched to a gene: 13. Germline V lookup: CDR1 MNHEY, CDR2 SMNVEV (reference sequence). The CDR3 length is 18 residues. The CDR3 DNA reads as TGTGCCAGCAGTTTATACCCCCACGACAGGGTGGGAACCGGGGAGCTGTTTTTT. Translating it yields CASSLYPHDRVGTGELFF.

On this clone: Within the sample, other DNA sequences also encode this same CDR3. V and J are TRBV7-9 and TRBJ2-7; 7 bases agree with TRBD1. Germline assignment: CDR1 SEHNR and CDR2 FQNEAQ (reference sequence). V dropped 4 bases and J dropped 0; count of bases not matched to a gene: 9. The CDR3 has 16 amino acids. The CDR3 reads CASSSIHGTASYEQYF. For the CDR3, the DNA is TGTGCCAGCAGCTCAATCCACGGGACAGCCTCCTACGAGCAGTACTTC.

The chain combines TRBV29-1 with TRBJ2-3; D uncertain. The CDR3 covers 15 residues. V was trimmed by 3 bases and J by 0 bases, leaving 13 bases between them. Looked up from germline, CDR1 is SQVTM and CDR2 is ANQGSEA. CDR3 sequence (DNA): TGCAGCGTTGAGTTGACTTTCACTAGCACAGATACGCAGTATTTT. It specifies CSVELTFTSTDTQYF.

The rearrangement uses TRBV9 and TRBJ1-5; D gene uncertain. Trimming removed 0 bases at V and 0 bases at J, with 4 bases between. Germline V gene sequence: CDR1 SGDLS, CDR2 YYNGEE. This CDR3 is built from 14 residues. In DNA form, the CDR3 reads TGTGCCAGCAGCGTAGACATTAGCAATCAGCCCCAGCATTTT. Protein sequence: CASSVDISNQPQHF.

The rearrangement joins TRBV7-8 to TRBJ1-2; the match to TRBD1 covers 8 bases. Germline CDR1 and CDR2: SGHVS and FQNEAQ. The CDR3 extends over 15 amino acids. V trimming: 5 bases; J trimming: 4 bases; junction bases outside the gene matches: 9. The CDR3 protein is CASSLQGAPSYGYTF. The CDR3 DNA is TGTGCCAGCAGCCTCCAGGGGGCGCCGAGCTATGGCTACACCTTC.

The chain combines TRBV7-9 with TRBJ1-4; D is possibly TRBD1 (6 bases). Germline V lookup: CDR1 SEHNR, CDR2 FQNEAQ (reference sequence). V gave up 4 bases and J gave up 4 bases, with 13 bases separating them. The CDR3 is 15 amino acids. DNA of the CDR3: TGTGCCAGCAGCTGGGGGGGGGCCCTTAATGAAAAACTGTTTTTT. Amino acids: CASSWGGALNEKLFF.